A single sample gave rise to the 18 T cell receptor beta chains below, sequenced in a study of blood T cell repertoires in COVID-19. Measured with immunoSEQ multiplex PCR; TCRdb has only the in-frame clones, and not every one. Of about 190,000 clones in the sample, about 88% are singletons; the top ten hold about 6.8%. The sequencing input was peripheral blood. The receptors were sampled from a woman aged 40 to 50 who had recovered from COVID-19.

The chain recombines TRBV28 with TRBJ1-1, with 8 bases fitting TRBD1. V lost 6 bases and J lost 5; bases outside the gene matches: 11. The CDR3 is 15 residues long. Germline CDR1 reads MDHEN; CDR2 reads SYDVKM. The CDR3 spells CASSRLDRGATEAFF. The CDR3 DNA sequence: TGTGCCAGCAGCCGTCTCGACAGGGGTGCGACTGAAGCTTTCTTT.

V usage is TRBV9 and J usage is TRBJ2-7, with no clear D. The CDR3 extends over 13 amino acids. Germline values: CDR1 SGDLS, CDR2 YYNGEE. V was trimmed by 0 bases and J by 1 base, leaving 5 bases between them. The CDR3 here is CASSVVVSYEQYF. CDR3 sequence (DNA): TGTGCCAGCAGCGTAGTAGTTTCCTACGAGCAGTACTTC.

This CDR3 is CASSQGQHYSNTGELFF. As DNA, the CDR3 is TGCGCCAGCAGCCAAGGGCAGCACTACTCTAACACCGGGGAGCTGTTTTTT. The chain has TRBV4-1 and TRBJ2-2; D is uncertain. The CDR3 covers 17 residues. V was pared by 1 base and J by 2 bases, with 14 bases between. Germline CDR1 and CDR2: MGHRA and YSYEKL.

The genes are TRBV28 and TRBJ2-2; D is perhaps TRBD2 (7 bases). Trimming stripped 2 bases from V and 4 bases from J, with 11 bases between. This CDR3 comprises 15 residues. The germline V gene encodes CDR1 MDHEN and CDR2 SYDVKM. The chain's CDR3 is CASSLNGGRTGELFF. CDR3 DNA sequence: TGTGCCAGCAGTTTAAACGGGGGGCGCACCGGGGAGCTGTTTTTT. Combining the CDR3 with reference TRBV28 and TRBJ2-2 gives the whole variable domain DVKVTQSSRYLVKRTGEKVFLECVQDMDHENMFWYRQDPGLGLRLIYFSYDVKMKEKGDIPEGYSVSREKKERFSLILESASTNQTSMYLCASSLNGGRTGELFFGEGSRLTVL.

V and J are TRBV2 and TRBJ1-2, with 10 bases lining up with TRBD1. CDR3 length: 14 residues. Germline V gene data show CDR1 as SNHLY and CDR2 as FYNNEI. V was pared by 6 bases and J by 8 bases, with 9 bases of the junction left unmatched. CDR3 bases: TGTGCCAGCAGGGGGACAGGGGACCTCTGGGGCTACACCTTC. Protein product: CASRGTGDLWGYTF.

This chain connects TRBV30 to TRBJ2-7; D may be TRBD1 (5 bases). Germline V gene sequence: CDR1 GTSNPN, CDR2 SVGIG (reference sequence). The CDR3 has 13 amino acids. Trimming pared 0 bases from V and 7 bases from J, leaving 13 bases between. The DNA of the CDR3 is TGTGCCTGGAGTGTACAAGGGGCGAGTGAGCAGTACTTC. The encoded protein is CAWSVQGASEQYF.

The CDR3 bases are TGTGCCAGTAGGATACAAAGCCTTAGCGGGAGCGGCACCGGGGAGCTGTTTTTT. It yields the protein CASRIQSLSGSGTGELFF. The gene calls are TRBV19 and TRBJ2-2, with 9 bases that match TRBD2. CDR1 is LNHDA and CDR2 is SQIVND in the germline V gene (reference sequence). This CDR3 spans 18 amino acids. The junction had 15 bases not matched to a gene; V was cut back by 6 bases and J by 4 bases.

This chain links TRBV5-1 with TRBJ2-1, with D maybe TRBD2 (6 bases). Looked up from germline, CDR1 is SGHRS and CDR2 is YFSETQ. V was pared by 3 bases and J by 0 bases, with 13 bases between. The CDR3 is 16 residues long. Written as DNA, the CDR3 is TGCGCCAGCAGCTGGGGGACTTCCAGCTCCTACAATGAGCAGTTCTTC. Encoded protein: CASSWGTSSSYNEQFF.

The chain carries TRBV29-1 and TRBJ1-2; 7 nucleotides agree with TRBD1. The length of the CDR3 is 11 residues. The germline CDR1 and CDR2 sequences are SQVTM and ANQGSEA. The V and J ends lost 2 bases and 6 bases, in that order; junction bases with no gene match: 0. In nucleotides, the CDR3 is TGCAGCGTTGAAAGGGGGCATGGCTACACCTTC. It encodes CSVERGHGYTF.

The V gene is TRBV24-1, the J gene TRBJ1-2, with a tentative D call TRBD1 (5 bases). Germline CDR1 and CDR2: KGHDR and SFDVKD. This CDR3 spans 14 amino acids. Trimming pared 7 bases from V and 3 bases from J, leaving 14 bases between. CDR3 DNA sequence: TGTGCCACCAGCCCCGACGGGGGGGACTATGGCTACACCTTC. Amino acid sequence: CATSPDGGDYGYTF.

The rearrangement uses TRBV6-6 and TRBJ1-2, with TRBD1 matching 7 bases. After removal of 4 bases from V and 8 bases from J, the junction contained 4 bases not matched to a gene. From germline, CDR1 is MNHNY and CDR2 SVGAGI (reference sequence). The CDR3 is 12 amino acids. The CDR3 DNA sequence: TGTGCCAGCAGTTCCGGGACAGAAGGCTACACCTTC. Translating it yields CASSSGTEGYTF.

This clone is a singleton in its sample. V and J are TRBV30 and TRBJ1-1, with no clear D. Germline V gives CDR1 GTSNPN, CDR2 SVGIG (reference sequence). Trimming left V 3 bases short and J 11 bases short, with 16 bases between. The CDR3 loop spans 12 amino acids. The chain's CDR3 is CAWSSGQAGAFF. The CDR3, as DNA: TGTGCCTGGAGCTCTGGGCAGGCCGGCGCTTTCTTT.

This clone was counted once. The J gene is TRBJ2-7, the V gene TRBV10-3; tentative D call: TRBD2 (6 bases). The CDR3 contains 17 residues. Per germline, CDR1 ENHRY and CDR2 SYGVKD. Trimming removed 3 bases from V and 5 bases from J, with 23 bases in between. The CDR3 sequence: CAISDSLRPRGGDEQYF. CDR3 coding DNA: TGTGCCATCAGTGACTCTCTTCGGCCCCGCGGCGGGGACGAGCAGTACTTC.

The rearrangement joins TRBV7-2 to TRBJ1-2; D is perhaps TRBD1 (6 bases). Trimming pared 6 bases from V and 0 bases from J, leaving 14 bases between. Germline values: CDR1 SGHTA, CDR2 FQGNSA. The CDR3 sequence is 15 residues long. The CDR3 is CASREGDNPNYGYTF. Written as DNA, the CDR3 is TGTGCCAGCAGGGAAGGGGACAACCCTAACTATGGCTACACCTTC.

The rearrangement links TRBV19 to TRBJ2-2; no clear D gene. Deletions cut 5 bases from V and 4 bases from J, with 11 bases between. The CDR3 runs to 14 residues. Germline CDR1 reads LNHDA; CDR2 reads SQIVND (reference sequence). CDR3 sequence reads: CASSPPRATGELFF. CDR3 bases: TGTGCCAGTAGTCCCCCCCGAGCCACCGGGGAGCTGTTTTTT. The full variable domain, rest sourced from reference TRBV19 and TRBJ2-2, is DGGITQSPKYLFRKEGQNVTLSCEQNLNHDAMYWYRQDPGQGLRLIYYSQIVNDFQKGDIAEGYSVSREKKESFPLTVTSAQKNPTAFYLCASSPPRATGELFFGEGSRLTVL.

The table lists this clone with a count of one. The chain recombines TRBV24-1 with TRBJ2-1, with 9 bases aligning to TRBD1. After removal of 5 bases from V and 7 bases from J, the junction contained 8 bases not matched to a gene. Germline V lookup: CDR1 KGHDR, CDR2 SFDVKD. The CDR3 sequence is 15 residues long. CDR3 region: CATSVPGQGLNEQFF. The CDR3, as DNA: TGTGCCACCAGTGTACCGGGACAGGGTTTGAATGAGCAGTTCTTC.

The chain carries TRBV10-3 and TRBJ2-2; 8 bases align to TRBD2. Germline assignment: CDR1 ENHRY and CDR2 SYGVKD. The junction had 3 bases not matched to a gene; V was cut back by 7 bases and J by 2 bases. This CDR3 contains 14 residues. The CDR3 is CAIKRESNTGELFF. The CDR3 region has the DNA TGTGCCATCAAGCGGGAGTCCAACACCGGGGAGCTGTTTTTT.

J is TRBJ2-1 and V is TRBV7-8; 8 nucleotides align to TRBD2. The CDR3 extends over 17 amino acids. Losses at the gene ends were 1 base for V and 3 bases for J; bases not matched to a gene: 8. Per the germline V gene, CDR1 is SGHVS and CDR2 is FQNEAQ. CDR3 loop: CASSLGLERENYNEQFF. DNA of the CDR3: TGTGCCAGCAGCTTAGGTTTAGAGCGGGAGAACTACAATGAGCAGTTCTTC.